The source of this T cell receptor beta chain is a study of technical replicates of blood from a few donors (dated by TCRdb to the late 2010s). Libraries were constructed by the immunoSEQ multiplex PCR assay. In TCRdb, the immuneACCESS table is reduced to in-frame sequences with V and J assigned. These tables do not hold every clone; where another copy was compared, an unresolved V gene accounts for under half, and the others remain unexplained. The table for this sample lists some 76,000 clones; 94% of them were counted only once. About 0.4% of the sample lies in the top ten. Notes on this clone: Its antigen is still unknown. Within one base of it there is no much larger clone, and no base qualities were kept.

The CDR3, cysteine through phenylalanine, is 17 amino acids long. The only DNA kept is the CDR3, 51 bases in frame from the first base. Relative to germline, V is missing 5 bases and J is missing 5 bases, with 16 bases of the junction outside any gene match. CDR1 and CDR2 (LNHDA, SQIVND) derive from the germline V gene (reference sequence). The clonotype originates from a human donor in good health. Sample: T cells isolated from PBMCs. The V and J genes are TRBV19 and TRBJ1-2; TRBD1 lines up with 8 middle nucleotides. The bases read TGTGCCAGTAGTTTAATCTCCCCTAAAGGACAGGGATATGGCTACACCTTC. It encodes CASSLISPKGQGYGYTF.